This TCR beta chain was identified in a study of T cell responses to AZD1222 COVID-19 vaccine. TCRdb keeps only in-frame clones here, not all; method: immunoSEQ multiplex PCR. The sample holds about 100,000 clones, 87% seen once. A word on this clone: Its antigen is unknown.

Study outcomes and limitations: CD4 TCRs covered the whole spike, strongest at regions 160-218 and 743-854. Just a handful of people given AZD1222 tested seropositive at baseline. Repertoires were obtained solely post-peak T cell response.

The origin of this receptor is an adult in good health. Sequences were derived from peripheral blood, sampled on day 0 of AZD1222 vaccination.

The CDR3 nucleotides read TGTGCCAGCAGCATGACAGGGGGCGCTTTGGCTAATGAAAAACTGTTTTTT. This sequence encodes CASSMTGGALANEKLFF. The chain couples TRBV5-4 to TRBJ1-4; 10 bases are shared with TRBD1. The junction had 9 bases not matched to a gene; V was cut back by 4 bases and J by 3 bases. Per germline, CDR1 SGHNT and CDR2 YYREEE (reference sequence). This CDR3 contains 17 residues.